This T cell receptor beta chain was captured in a study of blood T cell repertoires in COVID-19. Study information: Samples came from the United States, Italy and Spain, spanning acute and convalescent COVID-19. Sources were T cells, B-cell-depleted T cells, or PBMCs; the material itself was cDNA or gDNA.

In the authors' methods: Reference gene primer amplification gave nucleated cell count estimates. TCRdb's copy holds only in-frame clones and misses some; the assay was immunoSEQ multiplex PCR. Clone size and V and J calls were adopted from that table, with D and trimming inferred from the DNA. The sample has some 54,000 clones, around 81% seen once; the top ten hold 20% to 30%. Germline V CDR1 and CDR2: MNHEY, SVGAGI. The length of the CDR3 is 14 residues. V lost 7 bases to trimming and J lost 3 bases, with 15 bases between them. The sequenced material came from peripheral blood. The clonotype comes from a woman of 80 years or more with COVID-19, enrolled during active disease. The genes are TRBV6-5 and TRBJ1-1, with D tentatively TRBD1 (5 bases). For the CDR3, the DNA is TGTGCCAGCACCCCCCTTAAAGGGGACACTGAAGCTTTCTTT. This sequence encodes CASTPLKGDTEAFF.